These T cell receptor beta chains were read from a single sample in a study of shared clonotypes between healthy human individuals. Libraries were prepared by immunoSEQ multiplex PCR; TCRdb keeps only in-frame clonotypes and omits some of them. This sample has some 2.1 million clones; 80% to 95% occur once, and the top ten carry under 2%. Source material: naive CD8+ T cells from PBMCs. All receptors derive from a man between 18 and 29 years old in good health. Some clones in this sample may be carry-over from other donors' samples. The conserved cysteine and the conserved F or W are not part of the CDR3 here. A row's size may be missing; if present it is once, few, many or a size class.

abundance	v_gene	j_gene	CDR3aa
-	TRBV30	TRBJ1-6	AWTPGIYNSPLH
-	TRBV11-2	TRBJ2-7	ASSLGLAGYEQY
-	TRBV10-3	TRBJ2-1	AISESVRGNNEQF
-	TRBV7-9	TRBJ2-3	ASSSRLAGRIDTQY
-	TRBV27	TRBJ2-1	ASSLSASGRSSYNEQF
once	TRBV27	TRBJ2-7	ASREGGPSYEQY
-	TRBV19	TRBJ1-2	ASNEGNIYGYT
-	TRBV21-1	TRBJ2-7	ASSNPREQGGGYEQY
-	TRBV19	TRBJ2-7	ASSTQGLAETSYEQY
-	TRBV10-2	TRBJ2-7	ASTQTGGSYEQY
-	TRBV7-2	TRBJ2-1	ASSLALGNEQF
-	TRBV4-1	TRBJ2-1	ASSAVAGLNEQF
-	TRBV28	TRBJ2-7	WDGFLI
-	TRBV2	TRBJ2-3	ASSAPGLANTDTQY
-	TRBV5-6	TRBJ2-7	ASSLEQGTHEQY
-	TRBV20-1	TRBJ1-2	SASGGYT
-	TRBV27	TRBJ2-1	ASSRVSGKDEQF
-	TRBV11-2	TRBJ2-5	ASFPGPGTGVQTQY
once	TRBV18	TRBJ2-3	ASSPPRTQRTDTQY
-	TRBV9	TRBJ1-1	ASSVVRDRANTEAF
-	TRBV2	TRBJ2-1	ASIEGGLNEQF
-	TRBV19	TRBJ1-1	ASSDGLNTEAF
-	TRBV6-5	TRBJ1-5	ASSQRGVNNQPQH
-	TRBV27	TRBJ2-7	ASRTASYEQY
-	TRBV5-1	TRBJ2-7	ASSLGGLIDEQY
-	TRBV9	TRBJ2-1	ASSQTSGSHNEQF
-	TRBV6-1	TRBJ2-7	ASSERTSGVYEQY
-	TRBV28	TRBJ2-7	ASSSLGEQY
-	TRBV5-1	TRBJ2-1	ASSLGGWTTTSYNEQF
-	TRBV7-9	TRBJ2-3	ASSQVGASGFTDTQY
-	TRBV11-2	TRBJ1-3	ASSQLVGWASEAGNTIY
-	TRBV15	TRBJ2-7	ATSRVREGSSYEQY
-	TRBV7-9	TRBJ2-7	ASSLKQPMGYEQY
-	TRBV28	TRBJ1-5	ASSFIKSSNQPQH
-	TRBV2	TRBJ2-7	ASSPLSGRETYEQY
once	TRBV10-1	TRBJ2-1	ASSAMSSYNEQF
-	TRBV14	TRBJ2-5	ASSLRHRGQETQY
-	TRBV30	TRBJ2-2	AWTSGIHGELF
-	TRBV18	TRBJ2-2	ASSPPDRGPTGELF
-	TRBV6-5	TRBJ2-7	ASSYFGGLSYEQY
-	TRBV4-1	TRBJ2-7	ASSQDPTSYEQY
-	TRBV9	TRBJ2-6	ASSVGRSGANVLT
once	TRBV5-1	TRBJ2-1	ASSNRGLQQF
-	TRBV28	TRBJ2-4	ASSPGQVSIQY
-	TRBV27	TRBJ2-7	ASSLGAGGDLDEQY
-	TRBV4-2	TRBJ1-1	ASSPPTGAFLGEAF
once	TRBV28	TRBJ2-3	ASSLHFTDTQY
-	TRBV11-2	TRBJ2-7	ASSLGGIYEQY
-	TRBV19	TRBJ2-7	ASSILPRTGDSYEQY
-	TRBV5-8	TRBJ1-5	ASSPRAAGNQPQH
-	TRBV27	TRBJ2-7	ASSLNTGPYEQY
once	TRBV27	TRBJ2-1	ASSTLAGGTYNEQF
-	TRBV19	TRBJ1-1	ASSIARTGVSEAF
-	TRBV10-3	TRBJ2-7	AISESKQGVYEQY
-	TRBV28	TRBJ1-2	ASSPQGVVNYGYT
-	TRBV4-3	TRBJ1-5	ASSQDWSGGQPQH
-	TRBV28	TRBJ2-7	ASSPRTGGFLYEQY
-	TRBV27	TRBJ1-2	ASSSWARFSNGYT
-	TRBV9	TRBJ2-1	ASSVSGRANYNEQF
-	TRBV4-3	TRBJ2-7	ASSPGLAGMVYEQY